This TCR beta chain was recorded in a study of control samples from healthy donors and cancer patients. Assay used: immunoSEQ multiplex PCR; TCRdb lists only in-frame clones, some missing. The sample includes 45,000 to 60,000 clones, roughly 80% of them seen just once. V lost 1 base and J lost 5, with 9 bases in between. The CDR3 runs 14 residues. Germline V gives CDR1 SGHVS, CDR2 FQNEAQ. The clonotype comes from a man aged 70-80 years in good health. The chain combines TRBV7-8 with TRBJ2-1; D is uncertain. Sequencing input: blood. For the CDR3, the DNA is TGTGCCAGCAGCTTAGTATCTAGGAACAATGAGCAGTTCTTC. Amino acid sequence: CASSLVSRNNEQFF.